This T cell receptor beta chain was documented in a study of regulatory T cells in long-lasting Graves disease. Study background: Freshly diagnosed Graves' patients had used antithyroid drugs for under 3 months.

Relying on iRepertoire HTBI primers and Arm-PCR of CDR3 regions, the team built TCR beta libraries. MiXCR, run by TCRdb on the multiplex PCR reads, gives a single entry per CDR3 protein. Of approximately 470,000 distinct CDR3 sequences in the sample, around 15% were seen once. As to time point: newly diagnosed GD, antithyroid drugs for less than 3 months. From PBMCs, RNA was extracted and then used to make the TCR library. Graves' disease diagnosis was established per American Thyroid Association guidelines. Nine milliliters of peripheral blood went into EDTA tubes. The germline V gene encodes CDR1 DFQATT and CDR2 SNEGSKA (reference sequence). The CDR3 is 15 residues long. V lost 5 bases to trimming and J lost 3 bases, with 20 bases between them. The data were also submitted as part of a second study, on T cells in Graves' hyperthyroidism and ophthalmopathy. This second study says: Stable Graves' hyperthyroidism denoted no ophthalmopathy progression over 18 months.

The J gene is TRBJ2-7, the V gene TRBV20-1; D tentatively fits TRBD1 or TRBD2 (6 bases each). The material sequenced was peripheral blood mononuclear cells (PBMCs), taken at new diagnosis, from a patient treated with antithyroid drugs. This clonotype was obtained from a middle-aged man with Graves disease. Here the CDR3 DNA reads TGCAGTGCTCTTAGGGGGGCAGGGGTTTACTACGAGCAGTACTTC. Encoded protein: CSALRGAGVYYEQYF.